Below are 11 T cell receptor beta chains sequenced from a single sample in a study of cytomegalovirus exposure and HLA in healthy donors (dated by TCRdb to about 2017). Library method: the immunoSEQ multiplex PCR assay. The multiplex PCR relied on a mix of 60 forward primers for TCR Vbeta segments and 13 reverse primers for TCR Jbeta segments. TCRdb obtained this table from immuneACCESS and retained in-frame rearrangements with V and J assigned. These tables miss some clones; where compared with another copy, unresolved V genes account for less than half of the shortfall, and the remainder is unexplained. This sample comprises about 160,000 clones, around 88% of them detected only once. In total, the top ten clones hold more than 0.7% of the sample. The sample consisted of PBMCs. The receptors stem from a woman in her 30s in good health and CMV-seronegative.

This chain links TRBV25-1 with TRBJ1-1; the match to TRBD1 covers 9 bases. Germline CDR1 is MGHDK and CDR2 is SYGVNS. After removal of 5 bases from V and 1 base from J, the junction contained 11 bases not matched to a gene. The CDR3 contains 17 residues. The CDR3 here is CASSSRDRVLQNTEAFF. The CDR3, as DNA: TGTGCCAGCAGTTCCCGGGACAGGGTTTTACAGAACACTGAAGCTTTCTTT.

V gene TRBV5-1 combines with J gene TRBJ2-1; TRBD1 aligns across 9 bases. The V and J ends lost 3 bases and 7 bases, in that order; junction bases with no gene match: 11. The CDR3 sequence is 16 residues long. Germline loops: CDR1 SGHRS, CDR2 YFSETQ. The DNA for the CDR3 is TGCGCCAGCAGCTCTCCATCCGGGACAGGGTCAAATGAGCAGTTCTTC. This gives the protein CASSSPSGTGSNEQFF.

The V call is TRBV5-4, the J call TRBJ2-3, with D unclear. CDR1 and CDR2 (germline): SGHNT, YYREEE (reference sequence). The V and J ends lost 3 bases and 0 bases respectively, with 8 bases between them. The CDR3 is made up of 14 amino acids. CDR3 coding DNA: TGTGCCAGCAGCTCTCCAGCGAGCACAGATACGCAGTATTTT. This sequence encodes CASSSPASTDTQYF.

This chain uses TRBV27 with TRBJ2-2; 7 positions match TRBD1. The V gene end was trimmed by 8 bases and the J gene end by 6 bases; junction bases not matched to a gene: 12. CDR1 is MNHEY, CDR2 SMNVEV, per germline (reference sequence). This CDR3 has 15 amino acids. The CDR3 DNA reads TGTGCCAGCCCTAACCCCGACAGGGTCCCCGGGGAGCTGTTTTTT. Translating it yields CASPNPDRVPGELFF.

The chain uses TRBV6-1 and TRBJ2-4, with a possible D match to TRBD2 (6 bases). The CDR3 totals 16 residues. The germline CDR1 and CDR2 sequences are MNHNS and SASEGT. Between the trimmed V and J ends, which lost 4 bases and 0 bases, there was a span of 13 bases. As DNA, the CDR3 is TGTGCCAGCAGTGGATTACCGGGACTAGCCAAAAACATTCAGTACTTC. This sequence encodes CASSGLPGLAKNIQYF.

V is TRBV4-3 and J is TRBJ2-7; 7 bases line up with TRBD2. Germline V gene data show CDR1 as LGHNA and CDR2 as YSLEER. The J segment lost 2 bases and the V segment lost 0 bases, leaving 7 bases of the junction unmatched. CDR3 size: 16 residues. For the CDR3, the DNA is TGCGCCAGCAGCCAAGATCTTGGCGGGAGTACCTACGAGCAGTACTTC. Its protein is CASSQDLGGSTYEQYF.

The J gene is TRBJ2-5, the V gene TRBV6-5; TRBD1 matches at 8 bases. The J call is in doubt because the DNA end fits TRBJ2-7 better. Germline-derived CDR1 and CDR2 are MNHEY and SVGAGI. This CDR3 comprises 14 residues. The CDR3 DNA reads as TGTGCCAGCAGTTACTCTCAGGGGGCATCCGAGCAGTACTTC. Protein product: CASSYSQGASEQYF.

The rearrangement joins TRBV7-9 to TRBJ2-2; 11 bases agree with TRBD2. Germline V gives CDR1 SEHNR, CDR2 FQNEAQ (reference sequence). Trimming at V came to 4 bases and at J to 4 bases, leaving 5 bases not matched to a gene. The CDR3 covers 16 residues. CDR3 sequence: CASSSGTSGVTGELFF. CDR3 coding DNA: TGTGCCAGCAGCTCCGGGACTAGCGGAGTCACCGGGGAGCTGTTTTTT.

V gene TRBV7-9 combines with J gene TRBJ2-5; D possibly corresponds to TRBD2 (5 bases). In germline, CDR1 is SEHNR, CDR2 FQNEAQ (reference sequence). V dropped 2 bases and J dropped 2 bases, with 21 bases sitting between them. This CDR3 contains 18 residues. The CDR3 loop reads CASSLSRAAGQSQETQYF. DNA for the CDR3: TGTGCCAGCAGCTTAAGCCGAGCGGCCGGGCAGAGTCAAGAGACCCAGTACTTC.

The CDR3 region has the DNA TGTGCCAGCAGTTTATCGGGGAGCTCCTACGAGCAGTACTTC. Translating gives CASSLSGSSYEQYF. The rearrangement links TRBV27 to TRBJ2-5, with D possibly TRBD2 on 5 matching bases. The DNA end is a closer match to TRBJ2-7, so the J assignment may be wrong. The germline V gene encodes CDR1 MNHEY and CDR2 SMNVEV (reference sequence). This CDR3 region has 14 residues.

This clone turned up a few times. This chain uses TRBV5-6 with TRBJ2-1, with 7 bases matching TRBD2. The germline gives CDR1 SGHDT, CDR2 YYEEEE. V was clipped by 4 bases and J by 6 bases; unmatched bases: 4. This CDR3 has 13 residues. This chain's CDR3 is CASSSGTGNEQFF. In DNA form, the CDR3 reads TGTGCCAGCAGCAGCGGGACTGGCAATGAGCAGTTCTTC.